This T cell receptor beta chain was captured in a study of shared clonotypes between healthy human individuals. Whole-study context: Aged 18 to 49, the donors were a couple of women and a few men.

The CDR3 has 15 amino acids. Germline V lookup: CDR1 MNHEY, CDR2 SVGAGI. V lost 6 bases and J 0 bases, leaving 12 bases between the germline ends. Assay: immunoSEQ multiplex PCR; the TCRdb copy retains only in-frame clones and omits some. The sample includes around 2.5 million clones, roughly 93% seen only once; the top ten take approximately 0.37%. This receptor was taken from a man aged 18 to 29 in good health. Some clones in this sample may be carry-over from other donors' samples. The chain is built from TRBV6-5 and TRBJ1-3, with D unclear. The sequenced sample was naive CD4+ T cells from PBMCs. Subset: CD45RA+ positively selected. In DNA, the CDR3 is TGTGCCAGCAGCATCAATCTCCACTCTGGAAACACCATATATTTT. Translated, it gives CASSINLHSGNTIYF.